This record concerns one TCR beta chain sequence. The clone's antigen remains unknown. It has no much larger one-base neighbor in the sample; base qualities were not kept. The sample belongs to a study of blood T cell repertoires in COVID-19 (dated by TCRdb to between 2020 and 2021). Background for the entire study: Collaborator samples came from the United States, Italy and Spain and covered acute and convalescent phases of COVID-19. Subjects who had been exposed to COVID-19, were actively infected with it, or had recovered from it provided the deeply sampled blood TCRbeta repertoires that made up the dataset. A freely available public database, intended as a resource for researchers studying the immune response to SARS-CoV-2, is where the repertoires were released. The samples were drawn from two sources: the first 160 participants of the ongoing ImmuneRACE study, and 1,200 or so subjects contributed by 6 global collaborators. The prospective study material was composed of cDNA or gDNA derived from T cells, B-cell-depleted T cells, or PBMCs. Where available, HLA class I and class II types were taken from metadata supplied by the sample provider and were not determined by assay-based typing. Sample metadata almost always included a de-identified subject ID, COVID-19 status, age in years and sex.

The immunoSEQ Assay, a bias-controlled multiplex PCR, was used to amplify TCRbeta CDR3 regions from genomic DNA. The authors' pipeline ran thus. Within the assay, amplification of reference gene primers was used to estimate how many nucleated cells each sample contained. To quantify the absolute abundance of each unique TCRbeta CDR3 rearrangement, sequence reads were collapsed and filtered. For each sample, productive Simpson clonality was calculated as the square root of Simpson's diversity index over productive rearrangements. TCRdb stores this immuneACCESS table with in-frame sequences only. Part of the clones is absent; in the studies checked, under half of the shortfall reflects unresolved V genes, and no reason is known for the rest. The D gene and trimming were derived from the DNA, and the V and J assignments and clone size from that table. The sample has about 370,000 clones on record, roughly 90% of them singletons. The top ten clones comprise under 4% of the sample.

The research as a whole found: The amount of clinical and demographic metadata varied by source and participant and was provided uncurated.

Counted from cysteine to phenylalanine, this CDR3 has 17 amino acids. Only the CDR3 DNA is retained, 51 bases long and in frame from the first base. At one collaborating source in Seattle, patients were enrolled during active infection and were followed longitudinally through the course of disease. Each collaborating institution followed its own protocols to collect whole blood in K2EDTA tubes. For TCRbeta analysis, collaborators shipped samples as frozen whole blood, isolated PBMCs, or DNA extracted from either of those sample types. The sequence is built from TRBV21-1 and TRBJ2-5; no check of the table's D call, TRBD1, against the DNA was made. TRBV21-1 is shown as a pseudogene. The receptor's source is a woman aged 25 to 39 with COVID-19, enrolled during active disease. The sample taken for sequencing was peripheral blood. The nucleotides read TGTGCCAGCAGCGCTAGAGGCATAGGGGCTCGGCCAGAGACCCAGTACTTC. It specifies CASSARGIGARPETQYF.